Presented here are 3 T cell receptor beta chains from one specimen sequenced in a study of blood T cell repertoires in COVID-19 (dated by TCRdb to 2019 to 2021). Library preparation was by the immunoSEQ multiplex PCR assay. TCRdb re-hosts the immuneACCESS table, in-frame sequences only. Its copies lack some clones; in the studies checked, an unresolved V gene accounts for under half of them, and the cause for the rest is not known. For this sample there are approximately 200,000 clones; 75% to 85% appear just once. Approximately 7.4% of the sample comes from the top ten. Sequencing was performed on PBMCs or T cells enriched from blood (not recorded which). The receptors shown here come from a woman aged 35 to 49 with acute COVID-19.

The chain couples TRBV9 to TRBJ2-1; D possibly corresponds to TRBD2 (5 bases). Germline assignment: CDR1 SGDLS and CDR2 YYNGEE. This CDR3 region has 14 residues. Trimming took 0 bases from V and 4 from J, leaving 8 bases between them. CDR3 region: CASSVGSGYNEQFF. The CDR3 DNA reads TGTGCCAGCAGCGTAGGGAGCGGTTACAATGAGCAGTTCTTC.

This clone was seen a single time. V gene TRBV9 combines with J gene TRBJ2-1, with 15 bases identical to TRBD2. Germline-derived CDR1 and CDR2 are SGDLS and YYNGEE. CDR3 size: 21 residues. Losses at the gene ends were 5 bases for V and 6 bases for J; bases not matched to a gene: 21. The CDR3 nucleotides read TGTGCCAGCAGACCTCATAGTTCGACGGGACTAGCGGGAGGTTTTCGCAATGAGCAGTTCTTC. Its translation: CASRPHSSTGLAGGFRNEQFF.

This chain links TRBV11-2 with TRBJ2-7, with D possibly being TRBD1 (5 bases). Per germline, CDR1 SGHAT and CDR2 FQNNGV. Trimming pared 5 bases from V and 7 bases from J, leaving 21 bases between. This CDR3 contains 15 residues. The CDR3 DNA sequence: TGTGCCAGCAGCAGCTTAGGGGAATACGTTTGGGAGCAGTACTTC. This codes for CASSSLGEYVWEQYF.